This record concerns one TCR beta chain sequence. The method was immunoSEQ multiplex PCR; TCRdb's version includes in-frame clones alone and lacks a portion of them. The table has 210,000 or so clones, approximately 84% seen once. After removal of 8 bases from V and 4 bases from J, the junction contained 12 bases not matched to a gene. The length of the CDR3 is 15 residues. Germline V gene data show CDR1 as LNHDA and CDR2 as SQIVND (reference sequence). The source of the sample is a study of blood T cell repertoires in COVID-19. Overall study: Sources were T cells, B-cell-depleted T cells, or PBMCs; the material itself was cDNA or gDNA.

The TCR comes from a woman older than 75 with COVID-19, enrolled during active disease. The material sequenced was peripheral blood. The V gene is TRBV19, the J gene TRBJ2-5; 8 bases align to TRBD1. The CDR3 DNA is TGTGCCAGTGGGAGACAGGGGTTTGAGGCAGAGACCCAGTACTTC. It encodes CASGRQGFEAETQYF. The whole variable domain, remainder taken from reference TRBV19 and TRBJ2-5, is DGGITQSPKYLFRKEGQNVTLSCEQNLNHDAMYWYRQDPGQGLRLIYYSQIVNDFQKGDIAEGYSVSREKKESFPLTVTSAQKNPTAFYLCASGRQGFEAETQYFGPGTRLLVL.